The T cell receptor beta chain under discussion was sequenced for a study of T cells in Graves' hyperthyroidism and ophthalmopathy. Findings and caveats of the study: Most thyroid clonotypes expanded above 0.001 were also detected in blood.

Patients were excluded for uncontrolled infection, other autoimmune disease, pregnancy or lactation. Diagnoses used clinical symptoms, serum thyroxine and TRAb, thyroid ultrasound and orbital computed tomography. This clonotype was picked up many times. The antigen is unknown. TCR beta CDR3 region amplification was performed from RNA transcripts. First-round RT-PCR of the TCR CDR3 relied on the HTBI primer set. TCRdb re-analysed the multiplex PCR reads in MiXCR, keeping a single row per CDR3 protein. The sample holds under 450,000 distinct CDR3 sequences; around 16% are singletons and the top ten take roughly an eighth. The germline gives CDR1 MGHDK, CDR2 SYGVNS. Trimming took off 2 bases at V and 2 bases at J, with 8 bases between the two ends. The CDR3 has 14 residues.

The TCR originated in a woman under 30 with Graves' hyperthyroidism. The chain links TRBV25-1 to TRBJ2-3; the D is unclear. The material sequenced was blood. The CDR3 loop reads CASSEINPTDTQYF. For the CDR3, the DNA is TGTGCCAGCAGTGAAATTAATCCCACAGATACGCAGTATTTT.